This TCR beta chain was recorded in a study of long-term antiretroviral therapy in people with HIV. Treatment for every participant with HIV took place in the United States. This was the immunoSEQ v3.0 assay at survey level. TCRdb's copy holds only in-frame clones and misses some; the assay was immunoSEQ multiplex PCR. The table has 22,000 or so clones, approximately 84% seen once. This clonotype was obtained from a middle-aged man with HIV. The sequencing used unsorted PBMCs, collected 0.5 years before starting antiretroviral therapy.

The CDR3 loop reads CASSVGLNSNQPQHF. In DNA, the CDR3 is TGTGCCAGCAGCGTGGGACTCAATAGCAATCAGCCCCAGCATTTT. The chain carries TRBV9 and TRBJ1-5; TRBD1 is a possible D gene (5 bases). Germline lookup yields CDR1 SGDLS and CDR2 YYNGEE. The CDR3 consists of 15 residues. The V and J ends lost 2 bases and 0 bases respectively, with 9 bases between them.